One TCR beta chain is described in this entry. The CDR3 loop spans 14 amino acids. Germline CDR1 is MNHNY and CDR2 is SVGAGI (reference sequence). Trimming pared 2 bases from V and 2 bases from J, leaving 9 bases between. Measured with immunoSEQ multiplex PCR; TCRdb has only the in-frame clones, and not every one. The profile shows 45,000 to 55,000 clones, 93% of them singletons. This record comes from a study of control samples from healthy donors and cancer patients. The sample was PBMCs. The chain combines TRBV6-6 with TRBJ1-1; D ambiguous. The sequence was collected from a woman aged 45-60 years with head and neck cancer. The DNA for the CDR3 is TGTGCCAGCAGTTACGTGGGATCTAACACTGAAGCTTTCTTT. It codes for CASSYVGSNTEAFF.